This TCR beta chain was profiled in a study of cytomegalovirus exposure and HLA in healthy donors. Study-wide points: Among immune exposure information, only CMV serostatus was available. Across donors, sequencing depth was assumed by presence/absence analyses to be roughly uniform. The authors enumerated roughly 160 TCR beta chains as linked to cytomegalovirus.

It was with 60 Vbeta and 13 Jbeta primers that the PCR ran. Here immunoSEQ multiplex PCR was the method, and the copy in TCRdb shows in-frame clones only, minus some. Seen here are hundreds of thousands of clones, over 85% observed once, and the top ten hold approximately 2%. Trimming left V 5 bases short and J 5 bases short, with 19 bases between. The CDR3 contains 15 residues. Germline-derived CDR1 and CDR2 are PRHDT and FYEKMQ (reference sequence). Regarding this clone: Its antigen is not identified.

V is TRBV13 and J is TRBJ2-7; possible D gene TRBD1, 6 bases. The TCR sequence derives from a woman in her late teens or twenties in good health and CMV-seronegative. Sequenced input: PBMCs. CDR3 nucleotide sequence: TGTGCCAGCAGCGAAGTTACAGGGAAAGGCCACGAGCAGTACTTC. Amino acids: CASSEVTGKGHEQYF.